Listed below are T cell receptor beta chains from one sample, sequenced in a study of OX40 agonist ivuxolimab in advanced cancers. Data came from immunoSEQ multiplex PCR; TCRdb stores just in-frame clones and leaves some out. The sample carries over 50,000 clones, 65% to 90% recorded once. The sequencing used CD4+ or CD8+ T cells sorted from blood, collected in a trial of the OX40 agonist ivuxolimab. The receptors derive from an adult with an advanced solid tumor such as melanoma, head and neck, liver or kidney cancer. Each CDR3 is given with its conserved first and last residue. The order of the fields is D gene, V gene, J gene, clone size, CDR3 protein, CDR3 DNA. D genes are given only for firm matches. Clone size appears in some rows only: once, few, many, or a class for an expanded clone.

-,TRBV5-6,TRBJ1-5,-,CASSGGTYQPQHF,TGTGCCAGCAGCGGCGGGACCTATCAGCCCCAGCATTTT
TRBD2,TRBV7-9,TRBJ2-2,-,CASSQGLADGELFF,TGTGCCAGCAGCCAGGGACTAGCTGACGGGGAGCTGTTTTTT
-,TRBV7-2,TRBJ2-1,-,CASSIGVNEQFF,TGTGCCAGCAGCATAGGGGTCAATGAGCAGTTCTTC
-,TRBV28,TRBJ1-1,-,CASSLGGTLNTEAFF,TGTGCCAGCAGTTTAGGGGGGACACTGAACACTGAAGCTTTCTTT
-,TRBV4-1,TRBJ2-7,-,CASSQGRDPAYEQYF,TGCGCCAGCAGCCAAGGGAGGGACCCTGCATACGAGCAGTACTTC
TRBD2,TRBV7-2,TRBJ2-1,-,CASSSPVAGVSSEQFF,TGTGCCAGCAGCTCCCCGGTAGCGGGAGTTAGTAGTGAGCAGTTCTTC
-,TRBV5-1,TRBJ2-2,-,CASSLGGGTPGTGELFF,TGCGCCAGCAGCTTGGGAGGCGGGACGCCGGGGACTGGGGAGCTGTTTTTT
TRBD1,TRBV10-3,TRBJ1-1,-,CAISEPGGGRRTEAFF,TGTGCCATCAGTGAGCCAGGGGGGGGCAGAAGGACTGAAGCTTTCTTT
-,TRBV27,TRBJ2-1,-,CASSSSGLPNEQFF,TGTGCCAGCAGTTCCTCGGGACTGCCCAATGAGCAGTTCTTC
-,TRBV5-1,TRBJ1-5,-,CASSLDPPTGSKQPQHF,TGCGCCAGCAGCTTGGACCCTCCTACAGGATCTAAGCAGCCCCAGCATTTT
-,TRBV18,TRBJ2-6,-,CASSPGANVLTF,TGTGCCAGCTCACCTGGGGCCAACGTCCTGACTTTC
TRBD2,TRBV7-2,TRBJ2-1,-,CASSLDGGTYNEQFF,TGTGCCAGCAGCTTAGACGGGGGGACCTACAATGAGCAGTTCTTC
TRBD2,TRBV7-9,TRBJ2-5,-,CASSSVAGGMETQYF,TGTGCCAGCAGCTCCGTAGCGGGAGGGATGGAGACCCAGTACTTC
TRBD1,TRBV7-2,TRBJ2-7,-,CASSSKAGQGAGNEQYF,TGTGCCAGCAGTTCAAAGGCGGGACAGGGGGCGGGGAACGAGCAGTACTTC
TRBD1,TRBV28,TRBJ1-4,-,CAETGGPNEKLFF,TGTGCCGAAACAGGGGGTCCTAATGAAAAACTGTTTTTT
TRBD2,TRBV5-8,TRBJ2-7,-,CASTLGVAGYLQQYF,TGTGCCAGCACCCTGGGGGTAGCGGGATACCTGCAGCAGTACTTC
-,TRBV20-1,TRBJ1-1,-,CSARGDGEAFF,TGCAGTGCTAGGGGGGACGGTGAAGCTTTCTTT
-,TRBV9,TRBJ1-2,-,CASSVGVVSYGYTF,TGTGCCAGCAGCGTAGGCGTAGTCTCCTATGGCTACACCTTC
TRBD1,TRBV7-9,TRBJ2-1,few,CASSSWTGFNEQFF,TGTGCCAGCAGCTCTTGGACAGGGTTCAATGAGCAGTTCTTC
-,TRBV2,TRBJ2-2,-,CASSERDLGELFF,TGTGCCAGCAGTGAAAGGGACCTCGGGGAGCTGTTTTTT
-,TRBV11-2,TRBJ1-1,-,CASMKTEREAFF,TGTGCCAGCATGAAAACCGAACGTGAAGCTTTCTTT
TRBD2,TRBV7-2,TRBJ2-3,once,CASSLVAGGPGDTQYF,TGTGCCAGCAGCTTAGTGGCGGGGGGGCCGGGAGATACGCAGTATTTT
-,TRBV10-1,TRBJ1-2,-,CAKGGSHLNYGYTF,TGCGCTAAGGGGGGCTCCCACCTTAACTATGGCTACACCTTC
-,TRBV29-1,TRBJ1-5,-,CSTSTGTNQPQHF,TGCAGCACATCGACAGGCACCAATCAGCCCCAGCATTTT
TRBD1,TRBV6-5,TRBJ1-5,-,CASSPGQGGNQPQHF,TGTGCCAGCAGTCCCGGACAGGGAGGCAATCAGCCCCAGCATTTT
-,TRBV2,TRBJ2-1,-,CASSGGGSYNEQFF,TGTGCCAGCAGTGGAGGGGGCTCCTACAATGAGCAGTTCTTC
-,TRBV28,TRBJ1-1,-,CASNPPAEGVAFF,TGTGCCAGCAATCCCCCGGCGGAGGGAGTAGCTTTCTTT
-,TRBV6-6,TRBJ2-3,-,CASTSKGFADTQYF,TGTGCCAGCACCTCGAAGGGTTTCGCAGATACGCAGTATTTT
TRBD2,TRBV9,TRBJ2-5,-,CASSRAGARGQETQYF,TGTGCCAGCAGCAGAGCGGGAGCTCGGGGGCAAGAGACCCAGTACTTC
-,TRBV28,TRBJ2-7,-,CASSLPGASGRVGYEQYF,TGTGCCAGCAGTTTACCGGGGGCTAGCGGTAGAGTCGGGTACGAGCAGTACTTC
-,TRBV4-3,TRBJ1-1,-,CASSQDSYYTEAFF,TGCGCCAGCAGCCAAGATTCCTATTACACTGAAGCTTTCTTT
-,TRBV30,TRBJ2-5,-,CAWSGYGGGRETQYF,TGTGCCTGGAGTGGGTACGGGGGTGGACGGGAGACCCAGTACTTC
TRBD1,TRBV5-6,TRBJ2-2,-,CASSTGQANGELFF,TGTGCCAGCAGTACTGGACAGGCTAACGGGGAGCTGTTTTTT
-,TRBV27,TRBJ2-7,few,CASRSYEQYF,TGTGCCAGCCGGTCCTACGAGCAGTACTTC
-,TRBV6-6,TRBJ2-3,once,CASSYRTGPVIF,TGTGCCAGCAGTTACCGCACAGGCCCCGTCATTTTT